This T cell receptor (beta chain) originates from a study of blood T cell repertoires in COVID-19. The repertoire was sequenced with immunoSEQ multiplex PCR; TCRdb's copy has only in-frame clones and lacks some. The sample shows some 150,000 clones, 80% to 90% of them seen only once. The germline CDR1 and CDR2 sequences are MNHEY and SMNVEV (reference sequence). V lost 0 bases, J lost 0 bases, and 10 bases lay in between. This CDR3 is built from 16 residues. The sample taken for sequencing was peripheral blood. This clonotype was obtained from an older woman with COVID-19, enrolled during active disease. The chain recombines TRBV27 with TRBJ2-3, with D unresolved. The CDR3 nucleotides read TGTGCCAGCAGTTTATCGTCCCAGACTAGCACAGATACGCAGTATTTT. Its protein product is CASSLSSQTSTDTQYF.